This is a list of T cell receptor beta chains from one sample in a study of T cells after yellow fever vaccination. One entry per CDR3 protein, called by TCRdb with MiXCR from the 5' RACE reads. The sample lists roughly 250,000 distinct CDR3 sequences, 10% to 15% seen once, with around 0.49% in the top ten. This material consisted of CD4+ T cells sorted from PBMCs, taken 45 days after the yellow fever booster vaccination. The receptor source for this set is a man younger than 45 who received the YFV17D yellow fever vaccine. The conserved cysteine and the conserved F or W are not part of the CDR3 here. Fields, in order: CDR3 length, clone size, J gene, V gene, CDR3 protein. Rows may omit the clone size; those that give it use once, few, many or a size class.

14 | - | TRBJ2-7 | TRBV5-6 | ASSLLGSISPYEQY
13 | - | TRBJ2-2 | TRBV12-3/TRBV12-4 | ASSLTAGLTGELF
13 | many | TRBJ2-3 | TRBV12-3/TRBV12-4 | ATSLGDRNTDTQY
13 | - | TRBJ2-7 | TRBV12-3/TRBV12-4 | ASSRPGVGQYEQY
12 | many | TRBJ2-5 | TRBV12-3/TRBV12-4 | ASSLRGRYETQY
9 | many | TRBJ2-5 | TRBV12-3/TRBV12-4 | ASSPLETQY
10 | many | TRBJ2-3 | TRBV12-3/TRBV12-4 | ASRGTTYTQY
13 | - | TRBJ2-3 | TRBV28 | ATTLGGQTTDTQY
11 | - | TRBJ1-5 | TRBV6-6 | ASTRGSNQPQH
12 | - | TRBJ2-7 | TRBV20-1 | SARDLEGTNEQY
12 | - | TRBJ2-1 | TRBV20-1 | SASGGVLYNEQF
13 | - | TRBJ2-1 | TRBV1 | TSSLGLAGGSEQF
13 | - | TRBJ2-7 | TRBV12-3/TRBV12-4 | ASSSLTRGGYEQY
11 | few | TRBJ1-5 | TRBV30 | AWSAGSLQPQH
15 | - | TRBJ2-5 | TRBV4-3 | ASSQDWGHWVKETQY
12 | - | TRBJ2-3 | TRBV5-1 | ASSWFETTDTQY
13 | few | TRBJ2-1 | TRBV7-3 | ASSFTSGGYNEQF
15 | few | TRBJ2-1 | TRBV24-1 | ATSDLGSGRLQGEQF
11 | few | TRBJ2-2 | TRBV5-1 | ASSLDGAGELF
13 | - | TRBJ2-2 | TRBV27 | ASTLSRGNTGELF
11 | - | TRBJ2-5 | TRBV20-1 | SAWTGGGKTQY
12 | - | TRBJ2-7 | TRBV9 | ASSVGTLTSEQY
13 | few | TRBJ2-7 | TRBV18 | ASSPAPDRGREQY
14 | many | TRBJ2-7 | TRBV5-1 | ASSYPPGTSGYEQY
16 | few | TRBJ1-4 | TRBV4-2 | ASSHGRQGMATNEKLF
17 | - | TRBJ2-1 | TRBV20-1 | SARDQSSGRETSYNEQF
13 | - | TRBJ2-7 | TRBV4-2 | ASSQNPGYVHEQY
12 | few | TRBJ2-4 | TRBV5-6 | ASRAGLEGNIQY
13 | few | TRBJ2-5 | TRBV7-2 | ASSPRRAVWETQY
13 | - | TRBJ2-5 | TRBV11-2 | ASIVTGAKSETQY
15 | few | TRBJ2-4 | TRBV24-1 | ATSFEVVGRFKNIQY
10 | few | TRBJ2-3 | TRBV7-9 | ASSAVGDTQY